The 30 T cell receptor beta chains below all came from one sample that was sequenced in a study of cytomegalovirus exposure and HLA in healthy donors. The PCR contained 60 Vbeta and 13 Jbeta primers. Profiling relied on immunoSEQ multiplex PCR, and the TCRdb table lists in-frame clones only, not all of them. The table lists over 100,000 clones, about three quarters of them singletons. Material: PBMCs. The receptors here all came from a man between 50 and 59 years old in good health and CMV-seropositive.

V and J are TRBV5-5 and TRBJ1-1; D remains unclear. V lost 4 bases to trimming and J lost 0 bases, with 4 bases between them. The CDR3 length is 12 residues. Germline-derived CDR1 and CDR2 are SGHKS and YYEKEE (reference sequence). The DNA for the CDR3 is TGTGCCAGCAGCCCCTTGAACACTGAAGCTTTCTTT. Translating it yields CASSPLNTEAFF.

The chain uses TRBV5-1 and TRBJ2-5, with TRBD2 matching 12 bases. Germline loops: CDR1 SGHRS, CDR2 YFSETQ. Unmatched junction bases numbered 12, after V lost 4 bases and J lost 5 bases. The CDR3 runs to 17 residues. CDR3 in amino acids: CASSPGLAGLPGETQYF. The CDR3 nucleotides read TGCGCCAGCAGCCCGGGACTAGCGGGCCTCCCCGGGGAGACCCAGTACTTC.

The CDR3 here is CASSEEGTGGTQPQHF. The CDR3 region has the DNA TGTGCCAGCAGTGAAGAAGGGACAGGGGGCACTCAGCCCCAGCATTTT. J is TRBJ1-5 and V is TRBV2; 12 bases map to TRBD1. CDR3 size: 16 residues. Trimming cost V 1 base and J 6 bases; bases outside gene matches: 4. In germline, CDR1 is SNHLY, CDR2 FYNNEI.

This chain's CDR3 is CASSSSRNTEAFF. CDR3 DNA sequence: TGTGCCAGCAGCTCCTCCAGGAACACTGAAGCTTTCTTT. This chain connects TRBV7-2 to TRBJ1-1; the D is unclear. Trimming pared 4 bases from V and 1 base from J, leaving 7 bases between. This CDR3 spans 13 amino acids. CDR1 and CDR2 (germline): SGHTA, FQGNSA. The full variable domain, with the rest looked up from reference TRBV7-2 and TRBJ1-1, is GAGVSQSPSNKVTEKGKDVELRCDPISGHTALYWYRQSLGQGLEFLIYFQGNSAPDKSGLPSDRFSAERTGGSVSTLTIQRTQQEDSAVYLCASSSSRNTEAFFGQGTRLTVV.

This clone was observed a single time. CDR3 sequence: CASSVTANTEAFF. The CDR3, as DNA: TGTGCCAGCAGTGTGACAGCGAACACTGAAGCTTTCTTT. V is TRBV27 and J is TRBJ1-1; the D gene is possibly TRBD1 (5 bases). There are 13 residues in the CDR3. Germline values: CDR1 MNHEY, CDR2 SMNVEV (reference sequence). V was clipped by 5 bases and J by 1 base, with 8 bases between them.

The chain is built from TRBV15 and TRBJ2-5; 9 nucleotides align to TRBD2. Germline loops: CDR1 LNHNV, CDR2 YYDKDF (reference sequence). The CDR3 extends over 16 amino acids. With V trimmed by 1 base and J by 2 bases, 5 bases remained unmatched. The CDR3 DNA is TGTGCCACCAGCAGAGCATGGCTAGCGGGACAAGAGACCCAGTACTTC. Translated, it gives CATSRAWLAGQETQYF. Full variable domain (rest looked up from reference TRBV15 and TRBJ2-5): DAMVIQNPRYQVTQFGKPVTLSCSQTLNHNVMYWYQQKSSQAPKLLFHYYDKDFNNEADTPDNFQSRRPNTSFCFLDIRSPGLGDTAMYLCATSRAWLAGQETQYFGPGTRLLVL.

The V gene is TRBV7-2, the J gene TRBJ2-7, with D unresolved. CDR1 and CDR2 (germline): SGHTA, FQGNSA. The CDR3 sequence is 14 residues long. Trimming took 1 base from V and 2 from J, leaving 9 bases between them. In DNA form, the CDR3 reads TGTGCCAGCAGCTTAGAGTGGCAGACCTACGAGCAGTACTTC. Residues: CASSLEWQTYEQYF.

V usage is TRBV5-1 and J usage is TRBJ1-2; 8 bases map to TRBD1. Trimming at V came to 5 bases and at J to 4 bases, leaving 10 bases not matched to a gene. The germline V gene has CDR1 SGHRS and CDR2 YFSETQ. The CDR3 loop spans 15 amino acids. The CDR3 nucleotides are TGCGCCAGCAGGTCTGGACAGGGTTACTCCTATGGCTACACCTTC. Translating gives CASRSGQGYSYGYTF.

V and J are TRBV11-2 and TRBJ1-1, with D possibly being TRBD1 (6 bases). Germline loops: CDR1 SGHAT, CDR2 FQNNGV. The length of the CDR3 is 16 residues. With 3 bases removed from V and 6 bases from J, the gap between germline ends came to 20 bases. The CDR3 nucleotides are TGTGCCAGCAGCTTTCCCTCGGGGACAACCCTTCCTGAAGCTTTCTTT. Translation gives CASSFPSGTTLPEAFF. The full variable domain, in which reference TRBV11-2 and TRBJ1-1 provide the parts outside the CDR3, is EAGVAQSPRYKIIEKRQSVAFWCNPISGHATLYWYQQILGQGPKLLIQFQNNGVVDDSQLPKDRFSAERLKGVDSTLKIQPAKLEDSAVYLCASSFPSGTTLPEAFFGQGTRLTVV.

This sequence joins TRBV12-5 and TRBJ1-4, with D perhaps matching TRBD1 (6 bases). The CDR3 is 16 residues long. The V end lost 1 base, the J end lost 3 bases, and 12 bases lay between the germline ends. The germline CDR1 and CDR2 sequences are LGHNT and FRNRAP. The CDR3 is CASGLERGGANEKLFF. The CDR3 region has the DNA TGTGCTAGTGGTTTGGAAAGAGGGGGGGCTAATGAAAAACTGTTTTTT.

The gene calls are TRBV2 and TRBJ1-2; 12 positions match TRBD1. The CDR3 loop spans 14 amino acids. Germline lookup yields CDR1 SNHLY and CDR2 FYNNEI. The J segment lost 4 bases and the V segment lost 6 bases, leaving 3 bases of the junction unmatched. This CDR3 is CASRLGQGAYGYTF. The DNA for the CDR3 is TGTGCCAGCAGGTTGGGACAGGGGGCCTATGGCTACACCTTC.

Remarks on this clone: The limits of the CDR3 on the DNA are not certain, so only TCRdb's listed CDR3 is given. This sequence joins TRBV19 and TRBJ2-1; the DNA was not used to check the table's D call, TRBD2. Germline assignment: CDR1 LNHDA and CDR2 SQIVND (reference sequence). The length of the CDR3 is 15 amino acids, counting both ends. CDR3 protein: CASSSGASGRAEQFF.

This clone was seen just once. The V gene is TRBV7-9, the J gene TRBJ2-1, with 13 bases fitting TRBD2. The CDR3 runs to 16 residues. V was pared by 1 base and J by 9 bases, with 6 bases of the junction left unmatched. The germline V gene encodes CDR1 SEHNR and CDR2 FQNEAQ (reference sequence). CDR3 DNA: TGTGCCAGCAGCTTAGGACTAGCGGGGGGCATCGGTGAGCAGTTCTTC. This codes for CASSLGLAGGIGEQFF.

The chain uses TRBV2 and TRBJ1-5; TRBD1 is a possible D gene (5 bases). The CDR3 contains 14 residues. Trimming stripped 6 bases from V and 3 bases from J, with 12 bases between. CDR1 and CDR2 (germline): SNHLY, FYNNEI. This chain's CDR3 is CASRKGGDNQPQHF. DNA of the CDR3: TGTGCCAGCAGAAAAGGAGGGGACAATCAGCCCCAGCATTTT. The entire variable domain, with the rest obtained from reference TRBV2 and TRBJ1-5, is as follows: EPEVTQTPSHQVTQMGQEVILRCVPISNHLYFYWYRQILGQKVEFLVSFYNNEISEKSEIFDDQFSVERPDGSNFTLKIRSTKLEDSAMYFCASRKGGDNQPQHFGDGTRLSIL.

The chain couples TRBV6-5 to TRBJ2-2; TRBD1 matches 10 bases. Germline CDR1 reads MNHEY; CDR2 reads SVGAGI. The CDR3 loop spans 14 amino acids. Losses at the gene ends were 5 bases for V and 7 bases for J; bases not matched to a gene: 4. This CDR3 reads CASSRTGGSGELFF. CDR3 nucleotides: TGTGCCAGCAGTCGGACAGGGGGGAGCGGGGAGCTGTTTTTT.

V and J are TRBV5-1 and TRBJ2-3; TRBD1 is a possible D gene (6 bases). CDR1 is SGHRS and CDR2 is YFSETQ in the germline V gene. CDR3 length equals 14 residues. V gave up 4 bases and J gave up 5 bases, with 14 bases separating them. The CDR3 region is CASSSQGPGDTQYF. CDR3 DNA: TGCGCCAGCAGCAGTCAGGGGCCGGGAGATACGCAGTATTTT.

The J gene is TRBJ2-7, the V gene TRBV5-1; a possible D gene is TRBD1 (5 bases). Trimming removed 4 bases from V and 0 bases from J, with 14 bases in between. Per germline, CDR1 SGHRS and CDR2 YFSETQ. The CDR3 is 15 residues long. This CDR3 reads CASSHDRSSSYEQYF. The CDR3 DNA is TGCGCCAGCAGCCATGACAGATCTAGCTCCTACGAGCAGTACTTC.

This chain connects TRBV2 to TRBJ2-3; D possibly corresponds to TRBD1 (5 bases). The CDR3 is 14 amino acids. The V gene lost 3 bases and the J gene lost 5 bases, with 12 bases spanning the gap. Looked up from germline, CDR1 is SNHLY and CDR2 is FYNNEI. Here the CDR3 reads CASSEQGSIDTQYF. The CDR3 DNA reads TGTGCCAGCAGTGAGCAGGGTTCAATAGATACGCAGTATTTT.

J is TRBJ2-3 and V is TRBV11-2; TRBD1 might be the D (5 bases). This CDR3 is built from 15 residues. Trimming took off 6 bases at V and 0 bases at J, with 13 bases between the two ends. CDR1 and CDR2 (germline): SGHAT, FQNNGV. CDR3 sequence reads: CASSLQGFSTDTQYF. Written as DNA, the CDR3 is TGTGCCAGCAGTCTCCAGGGTTTTAGCACAGATACGCAGTATTTT.

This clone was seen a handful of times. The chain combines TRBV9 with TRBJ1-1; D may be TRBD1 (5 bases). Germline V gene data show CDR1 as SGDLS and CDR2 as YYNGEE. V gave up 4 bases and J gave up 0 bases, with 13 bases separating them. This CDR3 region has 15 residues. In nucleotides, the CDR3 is TGTGCCAGCAGCAGTCAAAACAGGATGAACACTGAAGCTTTCTTT. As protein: CASSSQNRMNTEAFF.

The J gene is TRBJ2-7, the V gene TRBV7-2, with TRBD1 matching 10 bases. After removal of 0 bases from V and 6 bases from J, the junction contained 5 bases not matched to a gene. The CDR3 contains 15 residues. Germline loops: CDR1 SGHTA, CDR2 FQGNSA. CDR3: CASSLAPDRGGEQYF. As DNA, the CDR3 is TGTGCCAGCAGCTTAGCCCCGGACAGGGGGGGCGAGCAGTACTTC.

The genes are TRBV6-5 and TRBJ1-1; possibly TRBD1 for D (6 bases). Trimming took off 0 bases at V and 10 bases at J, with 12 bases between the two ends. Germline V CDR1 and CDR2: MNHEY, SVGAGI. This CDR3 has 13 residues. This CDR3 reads CASSYSQGLGAFF. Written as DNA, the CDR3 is TGTGCCAGCAGTTACTCTCAGGGGCTAGGAGCTTTCTTT.

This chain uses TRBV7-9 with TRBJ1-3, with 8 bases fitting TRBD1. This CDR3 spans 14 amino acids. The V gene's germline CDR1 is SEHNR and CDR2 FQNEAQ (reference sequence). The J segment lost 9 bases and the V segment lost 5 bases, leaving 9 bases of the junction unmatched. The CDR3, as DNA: TGTGCCAGCAGCCCTGACAGGGGCTGGGGCACCATATATTTT. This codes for CASSPDRGWGTIYF.

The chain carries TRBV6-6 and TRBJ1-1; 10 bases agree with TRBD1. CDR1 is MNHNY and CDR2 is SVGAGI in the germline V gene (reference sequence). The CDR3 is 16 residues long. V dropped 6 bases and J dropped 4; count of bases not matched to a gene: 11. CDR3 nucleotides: TGTGCCAGCAGCCCCGAAAAGGGACAGGGGATCACTGAAGCTTTCTTT. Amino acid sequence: CASSPEKGQGITEAFF.

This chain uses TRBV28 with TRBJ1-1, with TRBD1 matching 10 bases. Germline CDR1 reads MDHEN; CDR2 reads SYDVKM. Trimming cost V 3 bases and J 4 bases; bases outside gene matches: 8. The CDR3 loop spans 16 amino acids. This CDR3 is CASSLRRTGGGTEAFF. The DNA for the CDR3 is TGTGCCAGCAGTTTGAGAAGGACAGGGGGTGGCACTGAAGCTTTCTTT.

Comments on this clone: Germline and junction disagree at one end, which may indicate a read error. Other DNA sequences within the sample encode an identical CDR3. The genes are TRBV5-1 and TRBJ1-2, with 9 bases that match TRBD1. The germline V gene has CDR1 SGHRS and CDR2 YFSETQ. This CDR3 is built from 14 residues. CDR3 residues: CASSLGTGESGYTF. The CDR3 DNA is TGCGCCAGCAGCTTGGGGACAGGGGAGTCTGGCTACACCTTT.

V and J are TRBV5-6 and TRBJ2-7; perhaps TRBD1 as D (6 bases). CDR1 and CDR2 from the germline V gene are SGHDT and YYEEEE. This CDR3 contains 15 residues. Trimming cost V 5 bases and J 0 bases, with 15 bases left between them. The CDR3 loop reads CASSLSYRASYEQYF. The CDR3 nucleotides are TGTGCCAGCAGTTTATCGTACAGGGCCTCCTACGAGCAGTACTTC.

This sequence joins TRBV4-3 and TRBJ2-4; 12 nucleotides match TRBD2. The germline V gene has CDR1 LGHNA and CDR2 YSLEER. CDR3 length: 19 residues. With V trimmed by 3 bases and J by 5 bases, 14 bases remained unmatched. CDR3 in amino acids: CASSHGLAGTGLRENIQYF. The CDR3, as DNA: TGCGCCAGCAGCCACGGACTAGCGGGAACGGGTTTACGCGAAAACATTCAGTACTTC.

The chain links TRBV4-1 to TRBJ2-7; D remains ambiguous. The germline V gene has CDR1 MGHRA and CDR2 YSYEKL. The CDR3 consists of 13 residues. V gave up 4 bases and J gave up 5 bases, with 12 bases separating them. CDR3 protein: CASSPIEENEQYF. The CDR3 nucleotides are TGCGCCAGCAGCCCGATTGAGGAGAACGAGCAGTACTTC.

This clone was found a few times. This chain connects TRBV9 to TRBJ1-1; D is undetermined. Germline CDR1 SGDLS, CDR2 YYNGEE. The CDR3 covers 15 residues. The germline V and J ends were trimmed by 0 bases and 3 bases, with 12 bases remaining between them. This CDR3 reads CASSVGVGADTEAFF. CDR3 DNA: TGTGCCAGCAGCGTAGGAGTTGGAGCGGACACTGAAGCTTTCTTT. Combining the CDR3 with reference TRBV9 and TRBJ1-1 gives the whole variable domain DSGVTQTPKHLITATGQRVTLRCSPRSGDLSVYWYQQSLDQGLQFLIQYYNGEERAKGNILERFSAQQFPDLHSELNLSSLELGDSALYFCASSVGVGADTEAFFGQGTRLTVV.